This record covers a single T cell receptor (beta chain). This entry belongs to a study of blood T cell repertoires in COVID-19. Study as a whole: The cDNA or gDNA used as material had been derived from T cells, B-cell-depleted T cells, or PBMCs.

Sequencing was performed with immunoSEQ multiplex PCR; in TCRdb, only in-frame clones are kept and a portion is missing. The top ten clones hold roughly 7.9% of a sample with 90,000 to 110,000 clones, 84% of them seen once. The ends were cut back, 4 bases at V and 2 bases at J, with 8 bases in the middle. This CDR3 has 13 residues. The germline V gene has CDR1 MDHEN and CDR2 SYDVKM. J is TRBJ2-5 and V is TRBV28, with unresolved D. The sample comprised peripheral blood. The TCR comes from a woman aged 80 or older with active or convalescent COVID-19. CDR3 nucleotides: TGTGCCAGCAGTTCTTTCCTTCAAGAGACCCAGTACTTC. Amino acid sequence: CASSSFLQETQYF.